This TCR beta chain was sequenced during a study of T cells in Graves' hyperthyroidism and ophthalmopathy. Amplification yielded TCR beta CDR3 regions, with RNA transcripts as the source. The HTBI primer set was used in a first-round RT-PCR of the TCR CDR3. TCRdb re-called the multiplex PCR reads through MiXCR, storing one row per CDR3 protein. This table holds roughly 630,000 distinct CDR3 sequences, around a sixth found once. This clonotype was found many times. Across 18 months, stable Graves' hyperthyroidism was marked by no progression to ophthalmopathy. PBMCs were collected from an approximately 9.3 ml volume of fresh peripheral blood. Per the germline V gene, CDR1 is SGHRS and CDR2 is YFSETQ. The CDR3 totals 17 residues. The J segment lost 7 bases and the V segment lost 5 bases, leaving 13 bases of the junction unmatched.

The chain has TRBV5-1 and TRBJ2-1; the match to TRBD2 covers 12 bases. This clonotype was obtained from a young woman with Graves' hyperthyroidism. The sequenced material came from blood. Here the CDR3 reads CASSKNRLAGVGNEQFF. DNA for the CDR3: TGCGCCAGCAGTAAAAACCGACTAGCGGGAGTTGGGAATGAGCAGTTCTTC.